The rows below give T cell receptor beta chains drawn from one sample of a study of OX40 agonist ivuxolimab in advanced cancers. Sequencing was performed with immunoSEQ multiplex PCR; in TCRdb, only in-frame clones are kept and a portion is missing. The repertoire has 95,000 to 150,000 clones, just under 95% of them found once; the top ten carry around 0.15%. The specimen comprised CD4+ or CD8+ T cells sorted from blood, sampled in a trial of the OX40 agonist ivuxolimab. These receptors came from an adult with an advanced solid tumor such as melanoma, head and neck, liver or kidney cancer. Both conserved end residues are part of each CDR3. D genes are given only for firm matches. Not all rows give a size; the values are once, few, many and, for expanded clones, a class.

len	d_gene	abundance	v_gene	j_gene	CDR3nt	CDR3aa
11	-	-	TRBV5-1	TRBJ1-1	TGCGCCAGCAGCTTGGGAGATGGAGCTTTCTTT	CASSLGDGAFF
15	TRBD1	-	TRBV28	TRBJ2-7	TGTGCCAGCAGTTCCAGGGACAGAAGCTCCTACGAGCAGTACTTC	CASSSRDRSSYEQYF
13	TRBD1	-	TRBV28	TRBJ2-7	TGTGCCAGCAGTACACAACCAGGGGGTGAGCAGTACTTC	CASSTQPGGEQYF
15	-	-	TRBV28	TRBJ2-7	TGTGCCAGCTGCCCAGCGACAGGCGGGGCCTACGAGCAGTACTTC	CASCPATGGAYEQYF
16	-	-	TRBV12-2	TRBJ2-2	TGTGCAAGTCGCTTAGTCTTAGGGAGGAGGATCGGGGAGCTGTTTTTT	CASRLVLGRRIGELFF
16	TRBD2	-	TRBV7-2	TRBJ2-1	TGTGCCAGCAGCTTAGCCGGGACTAGCGGGACTCATGAGCAGTTCTTC	CASSLAGTSGTHEQFF
13	-	-	TRBV6-6	TRBJ1-4	TGTGCCAGCAGTTACTCTGGGGATGAAAAACTGTTTTTT	CASSYSGDEKLFF
15	TRBD1	-	TRBV7-2	TRBJ1-5	TGTGCCAGCAGCCGTTCAGGACAGGTCAATCAGCCCCAGCATTTT	CASSRSGQVNQPQHF
11	-	-	TRBV7-9	TRBJ2-5	TGTGCCAGCAGTTCTATAGAGACCCAGTACTTC	CASSSIETQYF
15	-	-	TRBV25-1	TRBJ1-4	TGTGCCAGCAGTGAATACCGGGGATATAATGAAAAACTGTTTTTT	CASSEYRGYNEKLFF
15	-	-	TRBV28	TRBJ1-1	TGTGCCAGCAGGCGTCAACAGGGAGGGTCGGTGGAAGCTTTCTTT	CASRRQQGGSVEAFF
14	-	few	TRBV7-9	TRBJ1-2	TGTGCCAGCAGCTTAGGGGACACCCGCTATGGCTACACCTTC	CASSLGDTRYGYTF
12	-	-	TRBV9	TRBJ1-4	TGTGCCGGTGGGACGGGGAATGAAAAACTGTTTTTT	CAGGTGNEKLFF
15	-	few	TRBV28	TRBJ1-5	TGTGCCAGCAGCTTCGTCAAAGCCAGCAATCAGCCCCAGCATTTT	CASSFVKASNQPQHF
14	-	-	TRBV28	TRBJ1-2	TGTGCCAGCAGTTCCCGGACAGTTAACTATGGCTACACCTTC	CASSSRTVNYGYTF
15	TRBD2	-	TRBV5-1	TRBJ2-3	TGCGCCAGCTCCGGGTGGAGCGGGGGGACAGATACGCAGTATTTT	CASSGWSGGTDTQYF
15	TRBD2	-	TRBV9	TRBJ2-1	TGTGCCAGCAGCCTTATGACTAGCGGGGACAATGAGCAGTTCTTC	CASSLMTSGDNEQFF
11	TRBD1	-	TRBV6-5	TRBJ1-5	TGTGCCAGCATAAGGGGACAGGCTTGGCATTTT	CASIRGQAWHF
14	TRBD1	-	TRBV2	TRBJ2-2	TGTGCCAGCGCACAGGGGGCCAACACCGGGGAGCTGTTTTTT	CASAQGANTGELFF
14	TRBD1	-	TRBV12-5	TRBJ1-1	TGTGCCGTCCTCCTGGGACAGGGTTACACTGAAGCTTTCTTT	CAVLLGQGYTEAFF
15	-	-	TRBV5-6	TRBJ2-2	TGTGCCACGTACACCATCGACAGGTTCCCCGGGGAGCTGTTTTTT	CATYTIDRFPGELFF
16	TRBD2	-	TRBV19	TRBJ2-5	TGTGCCAGTAGTATAGTCCTAGCGGGGGGCCCGGAGACCCAGTACTTC	CASSIVLAGGPETQYF
13	-	-	TRBV11-3	TRBJ1-5	TGTGCCAGCAGCCAGAACCCTAATCAGCCCCAGCATTTT	CASSQNPNQPQHF
14	-	few	TRBV7-8	TRBJ1-6	TGTGCCAGCAGCTGGCGGGAGGGGGATTCACCCCTCCACTTT	CASSWREGDSPLHF
14	-	-	TRBV5-1	TRBJ2-5	TGCGCCAGCAGCTTTCTCGGGGGAAAAGAGACCCAGTACTTC	CASSFLGGKETQYF
11	-	-	TRBV29-1	TRBJ1-3	TGCAGCGTTTCACAGGGAAACACCATATATTTT	CSVSQGNTIYF
12	TRBD1	-	TRBV10-3	TRBJ2-7	TGTGCCATCAGTGGGACAGGCTACGAGCAGTACTTC	CAISGTGYEQYF
15	-	-	TRBV11-2	TRBJ2-7	TGTGCCAGCAGGGTACGGGCAGGGCCCCATTCGGAGCAGTACTTC	CASRVRAGPHSEQYF
13	-	once	TRBV10-2	TRBJ2-7	TGCGCCAGCAGTGTCCGGGAGTTCTACGAGCAGTACTTC	CASSVREFYEQYF
16	TRBD2	-	TRBV27	TRBJ2-1	TGTGCCAGCAGTTCCGTCCTAGCGGAGAAAACGGTTGAGCAGTTCTTC	CASSSVLAEKTVEQFF
17	TRBD2	once	TRBV28	TRBJ2-3	TGTGCCAGCAGTTCAGGAGTAGCGGGAGGGAGCACAGATACGCAGTATTTT	CASSSGVAGGSTDTQYF
17	-	-	TRBV18	TRBJ2-5	TGTGCCAGCTCACCAAATGGGGCAATACAGGGTCGGGAGACCCAGTACTTC	CASSPNGAIQGRETQYF
15	-	-	TRBV5-1	TRBJ1-4	TGCGCCAGCAGCTTGCGGACAGTCCGCGGGGAAAAACTGTTTTTT	CASSLRTVRGEKLFF
15	-	-	TRBV2	TRBJ2-6	TGTGCCAGCAGTTCCCGGAGCTCTGGGGCCAACGTCCTGACTTTC	CASSSRSSGANVLTF
17	TRBD2	-	TRBV5-1	TRBJ2-5	TGCGCCAGCAGCTTCCCACTAGCGGGAGGACTAGTTGGGACCCAGTACTTC	CASSFPLAGGLVGTQYF